The 7 T cell receptor beta chains reported below all come from one sample, sequenced in a study of blood T cell repertoires in COVID-19. TCRdb's copy holds only in-frame clones and misses some; the assay was immunoSEQ multiplex PCR. The sample records fewer than 40,000 clones, 80% being singletons. Sequenced sample: peripheral blood. The receptors were sampled from a man aged 80 or over with acute or convalescent COVID-19.

This clone has just a few counts. This chain joins TRBV7-3 and TRBJ1-2; TRBD1 agrees at 7 bases. CDR3 length equals 12 residues. Trimming at V came to 8 bases and at J to 6 bases, leaving 6 bases not matched to a gene. Germline CDR1 and CDR2: SGHTA and FQGTGA. CDR3 amino acids: CASGEDRDGYTF. The CDR3, as DNA: TGTGCCAGCGGCGAAGACAGGGATGGCTACACCTTC.

V usage is TRBV5-4 and J usage is TRBJ2-2, with D tentatively TRBD1 (6 bases). The V gene lost 0 bases and the J gene lost 5 bases, with 8 bases spanning the gap. This CDR3 region has 14 residues. CDR1 and CDR2 (germline): SGHNT, YYREEE (reference sequence). CDR3 coding DNA: TGTGCCAGCAGCTTGGGGACAGAGACCGGGGAGCTGTTTTTT. The encoded protein is CASSLGTETGELFF.

The chain combines TRBV5-5 with TRBJ2-3; D unclear. Germline V gives CDR1 SGHKS, CDR2 YYEKEE (reference sequence). The CDR3 is 14 amino acids. V lost 6 bases and J 1 base, leaving 12 bases between the germline ends. CDR3 DNA: TGTGCCAGCACCGAAATAAGAGGCACAGATACGCAGTATTTT. This codes for CASTEIRGTDTQYF.

The chain has TRBV4-1 and TRBJ1-6; a weak D match, TRBD1 (5 bases). This CDR3 spans 19 amino acids. Per the germline V gene, CDR1 is MGHRA and CDR2 is YSYEKL. The ends were cut back, 3 bases at V and 1 base at J, with 19 bases in the middle. CDR3 sequence (DNA): TGCGCCAGCAGCCACCCCGCAGGGATTTTTAAGTCCTATAATTCACCCCTCCACTTT. Translated, it gives CASSHPAGIFKSYNSPLHF.

This clone was seen more than once but under ten times. This chain links TRBV27 with TRBJ2-2; D uncertain. The length of the CDR3 is 13 residues. V lost 3 bases and J lost 4, with 6 bases in between. Per the germline V gene, CDR1 is MNHEY and CDR2 is SMNVEV (reference sequence). In nucleotides, the CDR3 is TGTGCCAGCAGTTTTGGCAGCACCGGGGAGCTGTTTTTT. Its translation is CASSFGSTGELFF.

This sequence joins TRBV7-9 and TRBJ2-1, with a tentative D call TRBD2 (5 bases). The CDR3 contains 14 residues. Trimming took off 3 bases at V and 6 bases at J, with 12 bases between the two ends. Germline loops: CDR1 SEHNR, CDR2 FQNEAQ (reference sequence). The CDR3 bases are TGTGCCAGCAGCTTTGTGGGAGTTGGCAATGAGCAGTTCTTC. The encoded protein is CASSFVGVGNEQFF.

The genes are TRBV5-1 and TRBJ2-3, with D tentatively TRBD1 (6 bases). The V end was cut by 0 bases, the J end by 1 base, with 9 bases between. The CDR3 has 15 amino acids. Per the germline V gene, CDR1 is SGHRS and CDR2 is YFSETQ. The chain's CDR3 is CASSLARGGTDTQYF. DNA of the CDR3: TGCGCCAGCAGCTTGGCCAGGGGAGGCACAGATACGCAGTATTTT.